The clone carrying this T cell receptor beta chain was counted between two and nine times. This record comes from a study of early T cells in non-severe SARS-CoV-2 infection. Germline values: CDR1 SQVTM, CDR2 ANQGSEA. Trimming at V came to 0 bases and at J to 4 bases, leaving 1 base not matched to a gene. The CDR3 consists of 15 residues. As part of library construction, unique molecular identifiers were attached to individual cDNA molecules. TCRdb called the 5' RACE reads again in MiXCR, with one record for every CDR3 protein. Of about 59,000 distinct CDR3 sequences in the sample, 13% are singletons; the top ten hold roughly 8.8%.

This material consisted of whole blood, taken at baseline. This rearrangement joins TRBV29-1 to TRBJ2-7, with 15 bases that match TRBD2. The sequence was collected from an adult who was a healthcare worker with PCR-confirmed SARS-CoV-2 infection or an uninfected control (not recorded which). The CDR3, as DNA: TGCAGCGTTGAAGAAGGACTAGCGGGAGGGTACGAGCAGTACTTC. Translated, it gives CSVEEGLAGGYEQYF.